This TCR beta chain comes out of a study of cytomegalovirus exposure and HLA in healthy donors. Study information: A subsequent analysis stated that the 120 or so validation repertoires were run on the same platform as the roughly 700 first-cohort repertoires. Findings and limits, study-wide: The study flagged roughly 150 TCR beta chains as cytomegalovirus-associated. Reports described diagnosis of cytomegalovirus status by the classifier as highly specific and sensitive.

The roughly 120-subject validation cohort, separate from the approximately 670-subject first cohort, included the donors. A remark on this clone: Its antigen is still unknown.

Sequencing was performed with immunoSEQ multiplex PCR; in TCRdb, only in-frame clones are kept and a portion is missing. The sample consists of approximately 160,000 clones, 85% to 90% of them appearing once. CDR3 length equals 17 residues. V shed 0 bases and J shed 1 base, with 14 bases lying between them. Germline loops: CDR1 LGHNA, CDR2 YSLEER. The rearrangement uses TRBV4-3 and TRBJ2-3; D remains unclear. Sequences were obtained from PBMCs. This clonotype was sampled from a woman in her late teens or twenties in good health and CMV-seropositive. The CDR3 DNA sequence: TGCGCCAGCAGCCAAGAAACACAGCAACCTGGCACAGATACGCAGTATTTT. This encodes CASSQETQQPGTDTQYF.